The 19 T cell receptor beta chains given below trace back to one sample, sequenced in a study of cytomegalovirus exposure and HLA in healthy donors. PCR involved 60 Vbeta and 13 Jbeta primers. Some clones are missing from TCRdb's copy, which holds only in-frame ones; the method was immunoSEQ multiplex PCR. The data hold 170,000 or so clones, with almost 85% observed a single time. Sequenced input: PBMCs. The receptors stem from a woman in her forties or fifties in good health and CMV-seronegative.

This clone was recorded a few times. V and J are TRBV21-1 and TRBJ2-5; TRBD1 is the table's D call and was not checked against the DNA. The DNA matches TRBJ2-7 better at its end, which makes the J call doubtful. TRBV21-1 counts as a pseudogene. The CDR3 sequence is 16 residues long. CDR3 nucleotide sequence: TGTGCCAGCAGCAAAGTTCGTGGGACAGAGCCTTACGAGCAGTACTTC. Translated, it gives CASSKVRGTEPYEQYF.

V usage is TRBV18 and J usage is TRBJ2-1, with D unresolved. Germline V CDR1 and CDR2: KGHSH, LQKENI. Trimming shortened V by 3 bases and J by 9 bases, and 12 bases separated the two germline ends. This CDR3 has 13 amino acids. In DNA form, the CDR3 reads TGTGCCAGCTCACCGCAAAAAGTCGGTGAGCAGTTCTTC. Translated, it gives CASSPQKVGEQFF.

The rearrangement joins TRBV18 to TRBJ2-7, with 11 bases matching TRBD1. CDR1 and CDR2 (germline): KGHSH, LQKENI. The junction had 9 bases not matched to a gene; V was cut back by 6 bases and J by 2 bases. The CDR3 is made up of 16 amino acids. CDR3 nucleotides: TGTGCCAGCTCTACGACGGGGACAGGGGGTGCCTACGAGCAGTACTTC. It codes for CASSTTGTGGAYEQYF.

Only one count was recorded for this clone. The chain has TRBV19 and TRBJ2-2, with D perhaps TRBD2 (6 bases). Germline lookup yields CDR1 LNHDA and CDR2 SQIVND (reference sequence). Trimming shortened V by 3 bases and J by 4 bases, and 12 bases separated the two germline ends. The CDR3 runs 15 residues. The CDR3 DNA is TGTGCCAGTAGTATGATTGCGGGGAGCACCGGGGAGCTGTTTTTT. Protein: CASSMIAGSTGELFF.

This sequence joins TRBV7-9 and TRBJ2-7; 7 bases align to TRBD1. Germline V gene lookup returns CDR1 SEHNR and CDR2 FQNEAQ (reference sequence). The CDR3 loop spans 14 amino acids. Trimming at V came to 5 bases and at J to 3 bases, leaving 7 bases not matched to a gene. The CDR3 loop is CASSLGQVDYEQYF. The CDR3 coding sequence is TGTGCCAGCAGCCTCGGACAGGTCGACTACGAGCAGTACTTC.

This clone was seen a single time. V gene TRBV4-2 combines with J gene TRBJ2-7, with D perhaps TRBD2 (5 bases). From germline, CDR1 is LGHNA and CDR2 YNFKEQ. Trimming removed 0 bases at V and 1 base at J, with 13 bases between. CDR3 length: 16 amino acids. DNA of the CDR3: TGTGCCAGCAGCCAAGATAGTGGAGGCACGTCCTACGAGCAGTACTTC. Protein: CASSQDSGGTSYEQYF.

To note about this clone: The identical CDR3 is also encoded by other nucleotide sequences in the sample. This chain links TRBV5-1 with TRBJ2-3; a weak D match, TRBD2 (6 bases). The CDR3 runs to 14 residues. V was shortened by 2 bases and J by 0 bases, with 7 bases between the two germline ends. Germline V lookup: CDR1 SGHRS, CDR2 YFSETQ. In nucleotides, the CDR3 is TGCGCCAGCAGCTTAGGGACTAGCACAGATACGCAGTATTTT. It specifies CASSLGTSTDTQYF.

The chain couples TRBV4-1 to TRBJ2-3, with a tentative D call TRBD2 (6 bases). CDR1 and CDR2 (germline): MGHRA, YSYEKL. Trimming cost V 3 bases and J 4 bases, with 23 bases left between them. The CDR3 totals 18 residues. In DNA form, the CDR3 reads TGCGCCAGCAGCCAGACACCACAGCAGGGAGGAAAGGCAGATACGCAGTATTTT. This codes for CASSQTPQQGGKADTQYF.

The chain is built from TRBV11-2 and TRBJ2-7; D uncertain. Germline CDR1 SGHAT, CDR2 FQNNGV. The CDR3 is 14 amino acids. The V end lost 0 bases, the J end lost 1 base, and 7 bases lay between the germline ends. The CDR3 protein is CASSLEVGSYEQYF. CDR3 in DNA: TGTGCCAGCAGCTTAGAGGTCGGTTCCTACGAGCAGTACTTC.

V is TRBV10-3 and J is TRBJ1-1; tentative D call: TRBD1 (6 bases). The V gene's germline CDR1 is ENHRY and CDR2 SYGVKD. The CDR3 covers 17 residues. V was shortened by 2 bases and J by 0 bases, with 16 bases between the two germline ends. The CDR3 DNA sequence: TGTGCCATCAGTGAGGGGGGATACAGGGACATGAACACTGAAGCTTTCTTT. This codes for CAISEGGYRDMNTEAFF.

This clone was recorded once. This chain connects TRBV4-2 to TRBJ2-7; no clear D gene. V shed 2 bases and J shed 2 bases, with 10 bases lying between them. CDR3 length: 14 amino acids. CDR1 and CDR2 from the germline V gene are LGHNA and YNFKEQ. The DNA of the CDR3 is TGTGCCAGCAGCCAATACAGAATTACCTACGAGCAGTACTTC. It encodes CASSQYRITYEQYF.

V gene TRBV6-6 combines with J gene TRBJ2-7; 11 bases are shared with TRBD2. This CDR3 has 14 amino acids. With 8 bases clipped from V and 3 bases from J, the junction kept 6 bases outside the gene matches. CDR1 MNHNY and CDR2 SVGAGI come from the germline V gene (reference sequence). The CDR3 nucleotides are TGTGCCAGCGGAGAACTAGCGGGGGACTACGAGCAGTACTTC. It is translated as CASGELAGDYEQYF.

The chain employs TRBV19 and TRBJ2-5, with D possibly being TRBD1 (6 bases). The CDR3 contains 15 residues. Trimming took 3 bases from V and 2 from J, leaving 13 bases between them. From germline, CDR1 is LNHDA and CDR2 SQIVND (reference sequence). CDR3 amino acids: CASSIQGLGQETQYF. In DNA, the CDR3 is TGTGCCAGTAGTATTCAGGGGCTGGGACAAGAGACCCAGTACTTC.

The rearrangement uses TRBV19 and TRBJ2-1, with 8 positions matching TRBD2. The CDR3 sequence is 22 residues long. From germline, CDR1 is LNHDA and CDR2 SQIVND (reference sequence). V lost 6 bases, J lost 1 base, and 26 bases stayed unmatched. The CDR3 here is CASRLAPISGALVSRSYNEQFF. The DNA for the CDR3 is TGTGCCAGTAGACTTGCCCCGATTAGCGGGGCCCTGGTCTCCCGGTCCTACAATGAGCAGTTCTTC.

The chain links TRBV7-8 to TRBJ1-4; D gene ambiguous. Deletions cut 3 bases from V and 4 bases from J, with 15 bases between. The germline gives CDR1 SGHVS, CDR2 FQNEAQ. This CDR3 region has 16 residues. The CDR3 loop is CASSFTRSSSNEKLFF. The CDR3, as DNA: TGTGCCAGCAGCTTCACCAGGTCGTCGAGTAATGAAAAACTGTTTTTT. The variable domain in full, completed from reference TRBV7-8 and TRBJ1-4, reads GAGVSQSPRYKVAKRGQDVALRCDPISGHVSLFWYQQALGQGPEFLTYFQNEAQLDKSGLPSDRFFAERPEGSVSTLKIQRTQQEDSAVYLCASSFTRSSSNEKLFFGSGTQLSVL.

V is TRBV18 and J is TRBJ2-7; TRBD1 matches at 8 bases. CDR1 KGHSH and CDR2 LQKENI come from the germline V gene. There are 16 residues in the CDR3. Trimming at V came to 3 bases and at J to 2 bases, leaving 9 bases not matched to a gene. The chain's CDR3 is CASSPFGTGTPYEQYF. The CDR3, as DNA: TGTGCCAGCTCACCGTTCGGGACAGGAACCCCCTACGAGCAGTACTTC.

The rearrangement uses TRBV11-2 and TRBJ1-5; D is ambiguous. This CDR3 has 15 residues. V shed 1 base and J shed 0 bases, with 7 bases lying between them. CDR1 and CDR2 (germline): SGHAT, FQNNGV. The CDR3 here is CASSLGPDSNQPQHF. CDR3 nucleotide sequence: TGTGCCAGCAGCTTAGGTCCAGATAGCAATCAGCCCCAGCATTTT.

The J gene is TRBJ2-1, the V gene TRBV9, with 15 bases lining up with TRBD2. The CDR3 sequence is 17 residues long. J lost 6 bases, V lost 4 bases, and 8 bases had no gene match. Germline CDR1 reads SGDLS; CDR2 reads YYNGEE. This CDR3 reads CASSTGTSGGRVNEQFF. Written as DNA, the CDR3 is TGTGCCAGCAGCACGGGGACTAGCGGGGGGAGGGTCAATGAGCAGTTCTTC.

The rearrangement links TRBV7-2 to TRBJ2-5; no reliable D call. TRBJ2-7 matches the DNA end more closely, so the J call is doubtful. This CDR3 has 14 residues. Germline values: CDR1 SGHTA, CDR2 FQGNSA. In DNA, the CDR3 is TGTGCCAGCAGCTTAGAATCCCTGTCCTACGAGCAGTACTTC. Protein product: CASSLESLSYEQYF.